This TCR beta chain originates from a study of CD8 T cells in Susac syndrome. When the RNA was reverse transcribed, random hexamers were used with an input of about 0.5 to 1 ug. Multiplex PCR with immunoSEQ amplified the TCR beta CDR3 across 54 Vbeta and 13 Jbeta. TCRdb processed the immunoSEQ multiplex PCR reads anew with MiXCR; each CDR3 protein has one entry. The sample contains a few hundred thousand distinct CDR3 sequences, more than 80% of which appear only once. The CDR3 totals 16 residues. The ends lost 4 bases at V and 6 bases at J; junction bases unmatched: 5. In germline, CDR1 is SGHNT, CDR2 YYREEE (reference sequence). Sequencing targeted TCR beta in T cells from blood (CD8+ and CD4+). TEMRA cells were FACS-enriched, unlike CD8+ and CD4+ T cells, which were negatively isolated.

Input material: CD8+ T cells from PBMCs. This TCR was recovered from a human donor with multiple sclerosis. The chain employs TRBV5-4 and TRBJ2-2; 14 nucleotides agree with TRBD2. The CDR3 nucleotides are TGTGCCAGCAGCCCCGGGACTAGCGGGAGCCCCGGGGAGCTGTTTTTT. Translation: CASSPGTSGSPGELFF. The full variable domain, in which reference TRBV5-4 and TRBJ2-2 provide the parts outside the CDR3, is ETGVTQSPTHLIKTRGQQVTLRCSSQSGHNTVSWYQQALGQGPQFIFQYYREEENGRGNFPPRFSGLQFPNYSSELNVNALELDDSALYLCASSPGTSGSPGELFFGEGSRLTVL.